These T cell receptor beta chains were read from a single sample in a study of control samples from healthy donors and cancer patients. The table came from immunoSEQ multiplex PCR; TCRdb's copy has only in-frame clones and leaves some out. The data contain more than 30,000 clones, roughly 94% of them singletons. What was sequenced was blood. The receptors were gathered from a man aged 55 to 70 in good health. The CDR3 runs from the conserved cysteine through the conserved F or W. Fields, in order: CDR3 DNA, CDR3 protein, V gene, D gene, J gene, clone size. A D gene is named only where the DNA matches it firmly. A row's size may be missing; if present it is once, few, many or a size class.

DNA: TGTGCCAGCAGCCCCCAAGTGGATACGCAGTATTTT
CDR3: CASSPQVDTQYF
V: TRBV9
D: .
J: TRBJ2-3
size: .

DNA: TGTGCCAGCAGGGGGGGACAGAGGCTGAGCCACGAGCAGTACTTC
CDR3: CASRGGQRLSHEQYF
V: TRBV6-5
D: .
J: TRBJ2-7
size: .

DNA: TGTGCCAGCTCACCACGTGGGGTTGATGAAAAACTGTTTTTT
CDR3: CASSPRGVDEKLFF
V: TRBV18
D: .
J: TRBJ1-4
size: .

DNA: TGTGCCAGCTCACCAGACAGGTTACACACTGAAGCTTTCTTT
CDR3: CASSPDRLHTEAFF
V: TRBV18
D: .
J: TRBJ1-1
size: .

DNA: TGTGCCAGCAGTTTATTTGAGACAACGGCTTTCTTT
CDR3: CASSLFETTAFF
V: TRBV28
D: .
J: TRBJ1-1
size: .

DNA: TGTGCCAGCAGCCCCCCGTTGGATCATAATCAGCCCCAGCATTTT
CDR3: CASSPPLDHNQPQHF
V: TRBV3-1/TRBV3-2
D: .
J: TRBJ1-5
size: .

DNA: TGTGCCATCAGTGACCCGGGACAGGGGAACTATGGCTACACCTTC
CDR3: CAISDPGQGNYGYTF
V: TRBV10-3
D: TRBD1
J: TRBJ1-2
size: .

DNA: TGTGCCAGCAGTGTAAGGGGATACGAGCAGTACTTC
CDR3: CASSVRGYEQYF
V: TRBV27
D: .
J: TRBJ2-7
size: .

DNA: TGTGCCAGCAGCCTAGGTACATACAGGGAACACTCTGGGGCCAACGTCCTGACTTTC
CDR3: CASSLGTYREHSGANVLTF
V: TRBV9
D: .
J: TRBJ2-6
size: .

DNA: TGCGCCAGCAGTGAGTCGACAGGTCAGCCCCAGCATTTT
CDR3: CASSESTGQPQHF
V: TRBV10-1
D: .
J: TRBJ1-5
size: .

DNA: TGTGCCAGCAGTTTGGACATCTTTAGCAATCAGCCCCAGCATTTT
CDR3: CASSLDIFSNQPQHF
V: TRBV6-5
D: .
J: TRBJ1-5
size: .

DNA: TGTGCCAGCAGCTTGAGTCACCTCTCCTACGAGCAGTACTTC
CDR3: CASSLSHLSYEQYF
V: TRBV5-4
D: .
J: TRBJ2-7
size: .

DNA: TGTGCCAGCAGCAAAACTAGCGGGGGGGCCACAGATACGCAGTATTTT
CDR3: CASSKTSGGATDTQYF
V: TRBV5-4
D: TRBD2
J: TRBJ2-3
size: once

DNA: TGTGCCAGCAGCTTTACTATGGAAGCTTTCTTT
CDR3: CASSFTMEAFF
V: TRBV5-8
D: .
J: TRBJ1-1
size: once

DNA: TGTGCCAGTAGTTGGGGACAGGGGTACACCGGGGAGCTGTTTTTT
CDR3: CASSWGQGYTGELFF
V: TRBV19
D: TRBD1
J: TRBJ2-2
size: .

DNA: TGTGCCAGCTCACCACTGGCGGTTGGGGGCAATGAGCAGTTCTTC
CDR3: CASSPLAVGGNEQFF
V: TRBV18
D: .
J: TRBJ2-1
size: once

DNA: TGTGCCAGCAGCTTAAACCGTAATTCACCCCTCCACTTT
CDR3: CASSLNRNSPLHF
V: TRBV7-9
D: .
J: TRBJ1-6
size: .

DNA: TGTGCCACCAGTGATTTTCAGGGGGGTACTGAAGCTTTCTTT
CDR3: CATSDFQGGTEAFF
V: TRBV24-1
D: TRBD1
J: TRBJ1-1
size: .

DNA: TGTGCCACCAGCAGAGTTAACTGGGGGGGCTACACCTTC
CDR3: CATSRVNWGGYTF
V: TRBV15
D: .
J: TRBJ1-2
size: .

DNA: TGTGCCAGCAGTTACTTGTCTACCCAAGAGACCCAGTACTTC
CDR3: CASSYLSTQETQYF
V: TRBV6-2/TRBV6-3
D: .
J: TRBJ2-5
size: .

DNA: TGTGCCAGCAGTCGACAGGGCCGAGAAGATACGCAGTATTTT
CDR3: CASSRQGREDTQYF
V: TRBV2
D: TRBD1
J: TRBJ2-3
size: .

DNA: TGTGCCAGCAGCTTATTTTTGGAGACAGGGATCAATCAGCCCCAGCATTTT
CDR3: CASSLFLETGINQPQHF
V: TRBV7-2
D: TRBD1
J: TRBJ1-5
size: .

DNA: TGTGCCAGCAGAATCTCGGGACAATTCACAGATACGCAGTATTTT
CDR3: CASRISGQFTDTQYF
V: TRBV28
D: .
J: TRBJ2-3
size: .

DNA: TGTGCCAGCAGCTTGGGAGGGGGCAACTATGGCTACACCTTC
CDR3: CASSLGGGNYGYTF
V: TRBV5-5
D: TRBD1
J: TRBJ1-2
size: .

DNA: TGCGCCAGCAGCCACGCTAAGGGGACCCCTAATTCACCCCTCCACTTT
CDR3: CASSHAKGTPNSPLHF
V: TRBV4-1
D: .
J: TRBJ1-6
size: .

DNA: TGTGCCAGCTCACCCGTGGAGGGGCCCTATGGCTACACCTTC
CDR3: CASSPVEGPYGYTF
V: TRBV18
D: .
J: TRBJ1-2
size: .

DNA: TGTGCCAGCAGTCCGGGACAGGGGGGTCAGCCCCAGCATTTT
CDR3: CASSPGQGGQPQHF
V: TRBV6-5
D: TRBD1
J: TRBJ1-5
size: few

DNA: TGTGCCACCCGAACAGGGCTGAATGAAAAACTGTTTTTT
CDR3: CATRTGLNEKLFF
V: TRBV6-5
D: .
J: TRBJ1-4
size: .

DNA: TGTGCCATCAGTGGTCGGGGGGACGTTGGACCAGCCTCTAGCACAGATACGCAGTATTTT
CDR3: CAISGRGDVGPASSTDTQYF
V: TRBV10-3
D: TRBD2
J: TRBJ2-3
size: .

DNA: TGTGCCAGCTCACCACGGCAAGCGACAGGGGGCAGCTACGAGCAGTACTTC
CDR3: CASSPRQATGGSYEQYF
V: TRBV18
D: TRBD1
J: TRBJ2-7
size: .

DNA: TGTGCCACCAGTGAGCAGACAGCTAGCACAGATACGCAGTATTTT
CDR3: CATSEQTASTDTQYF
V: TRBV24-1
D: .
J: TRBJ2-3
size: .

DNA: TGTGCCAGCAGCTTAGCACGAGCTAACTATGGCTACACCTTC
CDR3: CASSLARANYGYTF
V: TRBV7-2
D: .
J: TRBJ1-2
size: .

DNA: TGTGCCAGCAGCCCCAGAAGCGGGGCCGGGGAGCTGTTTTTT
CDR3: CASSPRSGAGELFF
V: TRBV5-4
D: TRBD2
J: TRBJ2-2
size: .

DNA: TGTGCCAGCAGTTTATCCGTTAACAGGGGGCAATACAATGAGCAGTTCTTC
CDR3: CASSLSVNRGQYNEQFF
V: TRBV27
D: TRBD1
J: TRBJ2-1
size: .

DNA: TGTGCCAGCAAAGGTGGGGGATACGAGCAGTACTTC
CDR3: CASKGGGYEQYF
V: TRBV12-3/TRBV12-4
D: .
J: TRBJ2-7
size: once

DNA: TGCAGTGCTAGTGAGAATGGCTACACCTTC
CDR3: CSASENGYTF
V: TRBV20-1
D: .
J: TRBJ1-2
size: .

DNA: TGTGCCACTCTCAAGGGGACAGGGGTTTCACCCCTCCACTTT
CDR3: CATLKGTGVSPLHF
V: TRBV10-3
D: TRBD1
J: TRBJ1-6
size: few

DNA: TGTGCCAGCAGCCTCCAGGGGGAGGCGGCCAAAAACATTCAGTACTTC
CDR3: CASSLQGEAAKNIQYF
V: TRBV6-2/TRBV6-3
D: .
J: TRBJ2-4
size: .

DNA: TGTGCCAGCAGTTACCTAGGGACAGCGACGATCTATGGCTACACCTTC
CDR3: CASSYLGTATIYGYTF
V: TRBV6-5
D: TRBD1
J: TRBJ1-2
size: .

DNA: TGTGCCACCAGCAAAGGGCGGGACAGGCTATATAGCAATCAGCCCCAGCATTTT
CDR3: CATSKGRDRLYSNQPQHF
V: TRBV15
D: TRBD1
J: TRBJ1-5
size: .

DNA: TGTGCCACCAGTGATTTCTGGACAGGGCCCCAGGGGGCTGGGGCCAACGTCCTGACTTTC
CDR3: CATSDFWTGPQGAGANVLTF
V: TRBV24-1
D: TRBD1
J: TRBJ2-6
size: .

DNA: TGTGCCAGCAGTGACAGGGGGCCTCAGCCCCAGCATTTT
CDR3: CASSDRGPQPQHF
V: TRBV2
D: TRBD1
J: TRBJ1-5
size: .

DNA: TGTGCCAGCAGCCAAGATTCTGCGCCCACCACTGAAGCTTTCTTT
CDR3: CASSQDSAPTTEAFF
V: TRBV3-1/TRBV3-2
D: .
J: TRBJ1-1
size: .

DNA: TGTGCCAGCAGCTCGACGCTTGGGACCCAGTACTTC
CDR3: CASSSTLGTQYF
V: TRBV12-3/TRBV12-4
D: .
J: TRBJ2-5
size: .

DNA: TGTGCCAGCAGCCTAGTGGGGTTATTGAACAATGAGCAGTTCTTC
CDR3: CASSLVGLLNNEQFF
V: TRBV7-2
D: .
J: TRBJ2-1
size: .

DNA: TGTGCCAGCAGTGACGGACAGGGAACCTATAGCAATCAGCCCCAGCATTTT
CDR3: CASSDGQGTYSNQPQHF
V: TRBV6-1
D: TRBD1
J: TRBJ1-5
size: .

DNA: TGTGCCAGCAGCGTAGGGGAGGTCCACGAGCAGTACTTC
CDR3: CASSVGEVHEQYF
V: TRBV9
D: .
J: TRBJ2-7
size: once

DNA: TGTGCCACCAGTGATGCGGGGAAGCCTAATGAAAAACTGTTTTTT
CDR3: CATSDAGKPNEKLFF
V: TRBV24-1
D: .
J: TRBJ1-4
size: .

DNA: TGTGCCAGTAGTGCTGACAAGAATGAAAAACTGTTTTTT
CDR3: CASSADKNEKLFF
V: TRBV19
D: .
J: TRBJ1-4
size: .

DNA: TGTGCCAGCCCGCCGGCAGAGAAAGAGACCCAGTACTTC
CDR3: CASPPAEKETQYF
V: TRBV21-1
D: .
J: TRBJ2-5
size: .

DNA: TGCGCCAGCAGCCAATCGACTAGCGGTATATACGAGCAGTACTTC
CDR3: CASSQSTSGIYEQYF
V: TRBV4-3
D: TRBD2
J: TRBJ2-7
size: .

DNA: TGCAGTGCTAGTCTGTGGGAAACGGTACGCGGGCAGTTCTTC
CDR3: CSASLWETVRGQFF
V: TRBV20-1
D: .
J: TRBJ2-1
size: .

DNA: TGTGCCAGCAGTGAATGGGGGGTAAGCGGCTACACCTTC
CDR3: CASSEWGVSGYTF
V: TRBV25-1
D: .
J: TRBJ1-2
size: .

DNA: TGTGCCAGCTCAGCGAACAGGGACACTGAAGCTTTCTTT
CDR3: CASSANRDTEAFF
V: TRBV18
D: .
J: TRBJ1-1
size: few

DNA: TGCGCCGGGAGGGGGGACATTGATGTCGATACGCAGTATTTT
CDR3: CAGRGDIDVDTQYF
V: TRBV10-2
D: .
J: TRBJ2-3
size: .

DNA: TGTGCCAGCAGCTCCTCGGGGAGGGGGGCCTCCTACGAGCAGTACTTC
CDR3: CASSSSGRGASYEQYF
V: TRBV11-2
D: .
J: TRBJ2-7
size: .

DNA: TGTGCCAGCTCACCATCGACTAGCGGGGGAACGTACCAAGAGACCCAGTACTTC
CDR3: CASSPSTSGGTYQETQYF
V: TRBV18
D: TRBD2
J: TRBJ2-5
size: .

DNA: TGTGCCAGCAGCCGACACCGGATGGAAAATTCACCCCTCCACTTT
CDR3: CASSRHRMENSPLHF
V: TRBV11-2
D: .
J: TRBJ1-6
size: .

DNA: TGTGCCAGCAGTATTGCGGGACAGGGTTTCTATGGCTACACCTTC
CDR3: CASSIAGQGFYGYTF
V: TRBV5-4
D: TRBD1
J: TRBJ1-2
size: once